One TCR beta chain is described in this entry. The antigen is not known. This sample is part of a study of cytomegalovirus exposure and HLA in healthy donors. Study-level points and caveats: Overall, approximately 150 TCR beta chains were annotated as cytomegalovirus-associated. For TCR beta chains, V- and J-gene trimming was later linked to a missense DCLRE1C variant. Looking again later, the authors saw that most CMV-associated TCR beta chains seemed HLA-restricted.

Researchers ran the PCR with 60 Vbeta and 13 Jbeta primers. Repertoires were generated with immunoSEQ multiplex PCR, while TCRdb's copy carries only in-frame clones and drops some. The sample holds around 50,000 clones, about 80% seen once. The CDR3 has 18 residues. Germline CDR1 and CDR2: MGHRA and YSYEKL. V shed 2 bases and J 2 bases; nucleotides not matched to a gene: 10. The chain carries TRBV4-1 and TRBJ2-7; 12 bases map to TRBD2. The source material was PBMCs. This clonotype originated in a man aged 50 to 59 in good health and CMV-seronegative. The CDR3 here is CASSQSGVLAGGPYEQYF. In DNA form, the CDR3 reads TGCGCCAGCAGCCAATCAGGAGTACTAGCGGGGGGACCCTACGAGCAGTACTTC.